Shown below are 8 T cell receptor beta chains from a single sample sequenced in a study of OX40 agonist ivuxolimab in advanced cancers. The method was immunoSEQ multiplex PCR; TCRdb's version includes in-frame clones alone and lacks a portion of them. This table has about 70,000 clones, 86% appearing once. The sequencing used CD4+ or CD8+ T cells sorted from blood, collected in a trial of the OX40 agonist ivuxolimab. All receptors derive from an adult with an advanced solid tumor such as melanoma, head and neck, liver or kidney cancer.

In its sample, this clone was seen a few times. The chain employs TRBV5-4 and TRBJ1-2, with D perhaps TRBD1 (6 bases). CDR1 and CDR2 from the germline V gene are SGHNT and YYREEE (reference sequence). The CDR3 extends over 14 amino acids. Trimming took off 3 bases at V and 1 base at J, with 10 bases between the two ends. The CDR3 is CASSSGQNNYGYTF. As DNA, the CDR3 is TGTGCCAGCAGCTCAGGACAGAATAACTATGGCTACACCTTC.

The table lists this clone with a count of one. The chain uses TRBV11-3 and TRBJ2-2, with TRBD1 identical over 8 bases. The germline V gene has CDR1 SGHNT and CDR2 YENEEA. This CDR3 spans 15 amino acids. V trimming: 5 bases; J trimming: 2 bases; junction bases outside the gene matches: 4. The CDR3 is CASSDRGTNTGELFF. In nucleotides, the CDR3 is TGTGCCAGCAGCGACAGGGGTACTAACACCGGGGAGCTGTTTTTT.

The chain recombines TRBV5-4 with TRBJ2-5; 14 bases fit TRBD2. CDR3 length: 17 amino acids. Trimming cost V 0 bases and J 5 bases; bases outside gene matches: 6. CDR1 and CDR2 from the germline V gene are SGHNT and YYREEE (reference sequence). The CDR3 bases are TGTGCCAGCAGCTTGGGACTAGCGGGAGGGCCCCGGGAGACCCAGTACTTC. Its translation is CASSLGLAGGPRETQYF.

This CDR3 reads CASSILRASGRLDNEQFF. CDR3 sequence (DNA): TGTGCCAGCTCAATCCTCCGGGCTAGCGGGAGACTTGACAATGAGCAGTTCTTC. The chain is built from TRBV7-9 and TRBJ2-1, with 10 bases matching TRBD2. The J segment lost 5 bases and the V segment lost 8 bases, leaving 18 bases of the junction unmatched. The germline V gene encodes CDR1 SEHNR and CDR2 FQNEAQ (reference sequence). This CDR3 has 18 amino acids.

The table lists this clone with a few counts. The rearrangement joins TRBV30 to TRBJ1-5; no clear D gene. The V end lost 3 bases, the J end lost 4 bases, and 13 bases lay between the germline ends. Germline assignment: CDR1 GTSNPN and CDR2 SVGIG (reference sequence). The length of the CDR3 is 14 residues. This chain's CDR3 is CAWSARADNQPQHF. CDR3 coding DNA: TGTGCCTGGAGCGCCCGGGCAGATAATCAGCCCCAGCATTTT.

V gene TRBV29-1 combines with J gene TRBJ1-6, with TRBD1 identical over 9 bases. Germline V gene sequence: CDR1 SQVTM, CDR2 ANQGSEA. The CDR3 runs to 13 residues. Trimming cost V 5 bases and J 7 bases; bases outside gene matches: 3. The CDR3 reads CSVTGGNNSPLHF. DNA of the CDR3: TGCAGCGTTACAGGGGGCAACAATTCACCCCTCCACTTT.

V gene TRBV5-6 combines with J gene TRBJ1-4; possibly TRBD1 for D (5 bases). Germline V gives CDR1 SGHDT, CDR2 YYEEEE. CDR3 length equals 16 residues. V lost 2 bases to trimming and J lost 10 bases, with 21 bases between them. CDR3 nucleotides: TGTGCCAGCAGCTTAGGGAGCTGGCGGCAGGGAGGAAAACTGTTTTTT. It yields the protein CASSLGSWRQGGKLFF.

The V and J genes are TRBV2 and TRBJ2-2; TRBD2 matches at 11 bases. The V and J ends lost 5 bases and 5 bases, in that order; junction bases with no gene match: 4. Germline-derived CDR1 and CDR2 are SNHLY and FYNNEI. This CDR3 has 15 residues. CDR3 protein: CASSPGTSGTGELFF. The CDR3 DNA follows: TGTGCCAGCAGTCCCGGGACTAGCGGAACCGGGGAGCTGTTTTTT. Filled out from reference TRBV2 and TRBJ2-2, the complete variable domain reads EPEVTQTPSHQVTQMGQEVILRCVPISNHLYFYWYRQILGQKVEFLVSFYNNEISEKSEIFDDQFSVERPDGSNFTLKIRSTKLEDSAMYFCASSPGTSGTGELFFGEGSRLTVL.